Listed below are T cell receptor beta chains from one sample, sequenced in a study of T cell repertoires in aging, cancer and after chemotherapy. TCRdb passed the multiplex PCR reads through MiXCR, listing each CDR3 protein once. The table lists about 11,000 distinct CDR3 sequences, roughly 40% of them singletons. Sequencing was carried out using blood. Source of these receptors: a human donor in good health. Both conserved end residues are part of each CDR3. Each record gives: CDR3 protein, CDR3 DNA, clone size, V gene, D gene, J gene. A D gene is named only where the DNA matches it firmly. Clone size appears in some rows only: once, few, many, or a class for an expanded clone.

cdr3_aa: CAGPTGANVLTF
cdr3_nt: TGTGCCGGACCTACTGGGGCCAACGTCCTGACTTTC
clone_size: -
v_call: TRBV6-6
d_call: -
j_call: TRBJ2-6

cdr3_aa: CASSEMVLAGDEQFF
cdr3_nt: TGTGCCAGCAGTGAAATGGTACTAGCGGGGGATGAGCAGTTCTTC
clone_size: -
v_call: TRBV6-1
d_call: TRBD2
j_call: TRBJ2-1

cdr3_aa: CASSLGTSINQPQHF
cdr3_nt: TGCGCCAGCAGCTTGGGGACCTCGATCAATCAGCCCCAGCATTTT
clone_size: -
v_call: TRBV5-1
d_call: -
j_call: TRBJ1-5

cdr3_aa: CASSPSGGANYGYTF
cdr3_nt: TGTGCCAGCAGTCCATCAGGGGGGGCTAACTATGGCTACACCTTC
clone_size: -
v_call: TRBV27
d_call: TRBD1
j_call: TRBJ1-2

cdr3_aa: CASSHLDRHYEQYF
cdr3_nt: TGTGCCAGCAGTCACTTGGACAGACATTACGAGCAGTACTTC
clone_size: -
v_call: TRBV27
d_call: -
j_call: TRBJ2-7

cdr3_aa: CASRSRAHLAKNIQYF
cdr3_nt: TGTGCCTCTCGCAGCCGGGCACATCTAGCCAAAAACATTCAGTACTTC
clone_size: -
v_call: TRBV19
d_call: -
j_call: TRBJ2-4

cdr3_aa: CAWSYLRAQYF
cdr3_nt: TGTGCCTGGAGCTATCTCAGGGCCCAGTACTTC
clone_size: few
v_call: TRBV30
d_call: -
j_call: TRBJ2-7

cdr3_aa: CSGWIQETQYF
cdr3_nt: TGCAGTGGGTGGATCCAAGAGACCCAGTACTTC
clone_size: -
v_call: TRBV20-1
d_call: -
j_call: TRBJ2-5

cdr3_aa: CASSYRGVGYTF
cdr3_nt: TGTGCCAGCAGTTACCGAGGGGTCGGCTACACCTTC
clone_size: few
v_call: TRBV6-5
d_call: -
j_call: TRBJ1-2

cdr3_aa: CASSSGDRGPAGELFF
cdr3_nt: TGTGCCAGCAGTTCTGGGGACAGGGGGCCCGCCGGGGAGCTGTTTTTT
clone_size: -
v_call: TRBV28
d_call: TRBD1
j_call: TRBJ2-2

cdr3_aa: CASWGGDSGNTIYF
cdr3_nt: TGTGCCAGCTGGGGGGGCGACTCTGGAAACACCATATATTTT
clone_size: -
v_call: TRBV9
d_call: -
j_call: TRBJ1-3

cdr3_aa: CASSLSYNEQFF
cdr3_nt: TGTGCCAGCAGTTTATCCTACAATGAGCAGTTCTTC
clone_size: -
v_call: TRBV12-3/TRBV12-4
d_call: -
j_call: TRBJ2-1